This T cell receptor beta chain was documented in a study of identical twins (dated by TCRdb to about 2016). Regarding the study in general: The study deep-sequenced TCR alpha and beta repertoires from monozygotic twins, unrelated adults of various ages and cord blood to test whether fetal clonotypes persist. Replicate twin experiments were performed at different times using different library preparation protocols to rule out contamination. What the authors observed across the whole study: In monozygotic twins, out-of-frame TCR alpha sharing was systematically underestimated by recombination models, although the models agreed with sharing between unrelated individuals. Compared with coincidental sharing between unrelated individuals, out-of-frame TCR alpha sequences shared between twins had an excess of sequences with low generation probability. Zero-insertion analyses could be partly confounded by invariant T cells such as MAIT and iNKT, although diverse VJ usage argued against such confounding for most clonotypes. Fewer insertions were carried by abundant cord blood beta clonotypes, a similar but weaker trend appeared in young adult naive repertoires, and no such trend appeared in memory repertoires. The excess sharing between twins in beta out-of-frame sequences was weaker because fewer shared sequences reduced the signal-to-noise ratio. Because the same donors could not be followed over many years, conclusions were based on cross-sectional statistical analysis.

To prepare the library, 5' RACE was applied. Sequencing was carried out with an Illumina HiSeq 2000. Template switching introduced a universal primer binding site; the final cDNA contained a unique molecular identifier, enabling accurate counting of TCR cDNA molecules. Specific primers in the conserved constant-segment region were used to synthesize first-strand cDNA for TCR alpha and beta chains. To control for contamination, each cDNA library was double barcoded with a SMART-Mk sample barcode plus Illumina barcodes. TruSeq adapter sequences, together with Illumina sample barcodes, were added in two successive PCR steps. Sequencing of the TCR alpha and beta cDNA libraries was done on the Illumina HiSeq platform using custom primers. On the authors' methods: Raw reads were processed with MiGEC to extract unique molecular identifiers, and MiXCR was used to determine CDR3 positions. Recombination models were inferred per individual with the repgenHMM and IGoR tools using an EM algorithm. Shared clonotype analysis was performed with the tcR package in R, normalizing sharing by the product of cloneset sizes. To study raw recombination free of thymic and clonal selection effects, out-of-frame nonproductive sequences were analyzed. Clones were called with MiXCR by TCRdb after fastp trimmed the public reads at Q25, and only in-frame beta chains were retained. Each entry merges the rows of one CDR3 protein and shows their most common DNA and genes. In this record, the V and J calls reflect TCRdb's handling and not the investigators' own analysis. Counted in this sample were around 1.7 million distinct CDR3 sequences; about 32% of them appeared once. Clones ranked in the top ten supply 0.25% to 0.3% of the sample.

Only healthy Caucasian donors were included. This clonotype appeared a few times. Its antigen is currently not known. No much larger clonotype is one base removed from it; base qualities were not supplied. The germline V gene (reference sequence) sets CDR1 to SEHNR and CDR2 to FQNEAQ. Deletion took 2 bases off V and 1 base off J, with a span of 10 bases between the germline ends. The CDR3 runs 15 amino acids, cysteine and phenylalanine included. Of the read, only the CDR3 DNA is kept; its 45 bases are in frame from base 1. The V and J segments used are TRBV7-9 and TRBJ2-3; matching of 6 bases hints at TRBD1 as the D gene. Sequences were obtained from cord blood. This clonotype originated in a newborn girl in good health. The CDR3 in this case is CASSLMSGGTDTQYF. The nucleotide sequence is given as TGTGCCAGCAGCTTAATGTCAGGGGGCACAGATACGCAGTATTTT.